One sample yielded the 8 T cell receptor beta chains listed below, sequenced in a study of blood T cell repertoires in COVID-19 (dated by TCRdb to the early 2020s). The method behind the library was the immunoSEQ multiplex PCR assay. Sourced from immuneACCESS, this table was stored by TCRdb with only in-frame sequences that have V and J called. A share of the clones is absent; for the studies checked, an unresolved V gene accounts for under half, and the remainder has no known explanation. For this sample there are about 140,000 clones; more than 60% appear just once. The leading ten clones occupy approximately 9% of the sample. The source material was peripheral blood. These receptors all come from a woman aged 45-65 years with active or convalescent COVID-19.

The table lists this clone with a few counts. This rearrangement joins TRBV27 to TRBJ1-2; possible D gene TRBD1, 6 bases. The CDR3 contains 16 residues. Germline CDR1 and CDR2: MNHEY and SMNVEV (reference sequence). The germline V and J ends were trimmed by 3 bases and 6 bases, with 20 bases remaining between them. CDR3 bases: TGTGCCAGCAGTTTCGGGCGACAGGTGACGATCGATGGCTACACCTTC. As protein: CASSFGRQVTIDGYTF.

For the CDR3, the DNA is TGCGCCAGCAGCTTGGCGGGAGGGGCAGATACGCAGTATTTT. It translates to CASSLAGGADTQYF. The chain combines TRBV5-1 with TRBJ2-3; 8 bases line up with TRBD2. After removal of 0 bases from V and 4 bases from J, the junction contained 1 base not matched to a gene. Germline values: CDR1 SGHRS, CDR2 YFSETQ. The CDR3 is made up of 14 amino acids.

The chain recombines TRBV9 with TRBJ1-1; D is uncertain. The V end was cut by 0 bases, the J end by 0 bases, with 9 bases between. The CDR3 totals 15 residues. The V gene's germline CDR1 is SGDLS and CDR2 YYNGEE. CDR3 in amino acids: CASSVVDTLNTEAFF. CDR3 coding DNA: TGTGCCAGCAGCGTAGTAGACACCTTGAACACTGAAGCTTTCTTT. Complete variable domain (other parts from reference TRBV9 and TRBJ1-1): DSGVTQTPKHLITATGQRVTLRCSPRSGDLSVYWYQQSLDQGLQFLIQYYNGEERAKGNILERFSAQQFPDLHSELNLSSLELGDSALYFCASSVVDTLNTEAFFGQGTRLTVV.

This chain links TRBV5-6 with TRBJ2-1; D not certain. The CDR3 spans 15 residues. V was clipped by 4 bases and J by 0 bases, with 11 bases between them. Per the germline V gene, CDR1 is SGHDT and CDR2 is YYEEEE. CDR3 loop: CASSLTMISYNEQFF. CDR3 bases: TGTGCCAGCAGCCTTACAATGATCTCCTACAATGAGCAGTTCTTC.

This chain uses TRBV7-3 with TRBJ2-7; 10 bases are shared with TRBD2. From germline, CDR1 is SGHTA and CDR2 FQGTGA. Germline trimming cut 5 bases from V and 4 bases from J; bases unmatched to any gene: 8. The CDR3 loop spans 15 amino acids. The CDR3 coding sequence is TGTGCCAGCAGCCCTAGAGCGGGAGGGCCTTACGAGCAGTACTTC. Its translation: CASSPRAGGPYEQYF.

The chain carries TRBV12-3 or TRBV12-4 and TRBJ2-1, with D perhaps TRBD2 (5 bases). The ends were cut back, 3 bases at V and 10 bases at J, with 13 bases in the middle. The CDR3 contains 13 residues. The CDR3 region has the DNA TGTGCCAGCAGTTTCGCGGCCAGAGGGGAGCAGTTCTTC. It codes for CASSFAARGEQFF.

The chain employs TRBV11-2 and TRBJ1-2; TRBD1 matches at 8 bases. The CDR3 is made up of 14 amino acids. Germline CDR1 SGHAT, CDR2 FQNNGV. The ends lost 5 bases at V and 9 bases at J; junction bases unmatched: 11. The CDR3 coding sequence is TGTGCCAGCAGCCAAGGACAGGGTGCGAGTAGCTACACCTTC. This translates into CASSQGQGASSYTF.

The chain carries TRBV19 and TRBJ2-2; TRBD2 aligns across 12 bases. CDR1 and CDR2 (germline): LNHDA, SQIVND (reference sequence). The CDR3 spans 16 residues. Trimming removed 7 bases from V and 6 bases from J; junction bases left unmatched: 9. CDR3 coding DNA: TGTGCCAGTACCTACAGACTAGCGGGGGAACCCGGGGAGCTGTTTTTT. It translates to CASTYRLAGEPGELFF.